This T cell receptor beta chain is drawn from a study of shared clonotypes between healthy human individuals. Naive CD8 cells lacked CD45RO, underwent positive selection for CCR7 and left out terminally differentiated effector memory CD45RA+ cells. The length of the CDR3 is 16 residues. CDR1 and CDR2 from the germline V gene are SGHVS and FNYEAQ. J was trimmed by 10 bases and V by 0 bases; bases with no gene match: 12. As to this clone: Its target is not known.

This table comes from immunoSEQ multiplex PCR, and its TCRdb copy is limited to in-frame clones, with some not included. Among fewer than 1 million clones, 90% to 98% were seen once, and the ten largest hold approximately 0.2%. Study-wide findings and caveats: The naive CD4 repertoires of a few donors were compared, and approximately 5.3% of clonotypes were shared.

The chain is built from TRBV7-6 and TRBJ2-1, with 7 bases fitting TRBD2. This receptor was identified in a man aged 30-40 years in good health. Material: naive CD8+ T cells sorted from blood. CDR3 in amino acids: CASSLAGDYPTREQFF. In DNA form, the CDR3 reads TGTGCCAGCAGCTTAGCGGGGGACTATCCGACTCGGGAGCAGTTCTTC.